The 18 T cell receptor beta chains below all came from one sample that was sequenced in a study of T cells after yellow fever vaccination. MiXCR, run by TCRdb on the 5' RACE reads, gives a single entry per CDR3 protein. There are roughly 240,000 distinct CDR3 sequences in the sample; roughly 6.2% occur only once, and more than 0.85% lies in the top ten. Sequences were derived from CD4+ T cells sorted from PBMCs, sampled on the day of the yellow fever booster vaccination. These TCRs come from a man aged 25 to 40 who received the YFV17D yellow fever vaccine.

V usage is TRBV2 and J usage is TRBJ2-5; TRBD2 matches 7 bases. Germline CDR1 reads SNHLY; CDR2 reads FYNNEI. The CDR3 has 12 residues. V was clipped by 6 bases and J by 5 bases; unmatched bases: 3. This chain's CDR3 is CASRGLGETQYF. The CDR3 bases are TGTGCCAGCAGAGGACTAGGCGAGACCCAGTACTTC.

This clonotype was recorded a few times. This chain links TRBV6-5 with TRBJ1-1, with TRBD1 matching over 8 bases. The CDR3 runs to 14 residues. V lost 6 bases, J lost 7 bases, and 10 bases stayed unmatched. Germline-derived CDR1 and CDR2 are MNHEY and SVGAGI. CDR3 nucleotides: TGTGCCAGCAGGTTAGGACAGGGTCACAATGAAGCTTTCTTT. Protein: CASRLGQGHNEAFF.

This clonotype occurred many times. This chain connects TRBV7-2 to TRBJ2-3, with unresolved D. Germline CDR1 reads SGHTA; CDR2 reads FQGNSA. The ends were cut back, 6 bases at V and 0 bases at J, with 4 bases in the middle. CDR3 size: 12 residues. CDR3 protein: CASRSSTDTQYF. The DNA of the CDR3 is TGTGCCAGCAGGTCTAGCACAGATACGCAGTATTTT.

This clonotype was recorded at least ten times. The J gene is TRBJ2-3, the V gene TRBV3-1; TRBD2 agrees at 12 bases. CDR1 is LGHDT, CDR2 YNNKEL, per germline (reference sequence). CDR3 length equals 16 residues. V lost 4 bases to trimming and J lost 5 bases; unmatched junction nucleotides: 7. CDR3 protein: CASSRRLAGVEDTQYF. The CDR3 region has the DNA TGTGCCAGCAGCCGCCGACTAGCGGGAGTCGAAGATACGCAGTATTTT.

In its sample, this clonotype was seen many times. V usage is TRBV3-1 and J usage is TRBJ2-2; TRBD2 matches 7 bases. This CDR3 contains 13 residues. V lost 4 bases and J lost 10; bases outside the gene matches: 6. Germline V lookup: CDR1 LGHDT, CDR2 YNNKEL (reference sequence). This CDR3 reads CASSLVGTKELFF. The CDR3 coding sequence is TGTGCCAGCAGCCTAGTAGGGACTAAGGAGCTGTTTTTT.

The table lists this clonotype with many counts. The chain carries TRBV14 and TRBJ2-1; 16 nucleotides match TRBD2. Germline lookup yields CDR1 SGHDN and CDR2 FVKESK. With 5 bases clipped from V and 4 bases from J, the junction kept 14 bases outside the gene matches. There are 20 residues in the CDR3. The CDR3 DNA reads as TGTGCCAGCAGCAAACAAGGGACTAGCGGGAGGGCCCCAAAATACAATGAGCAGTTCTTC. Protein: CASSKQGTSGRAPKYNEQFF.

This clonotype has ten or more counts. The V call is TRBV7-2, the J call TRBJ2-5, with TRBD2 identical over 12 bases. CDR3 size: 18 residues. Germline CDR1 and CDR2: SGHTA and FQGNSA. V lost 6 bases to trimming and J lost 3 bases; unmatched junction nucleotides: 14. This CDR3 reads CASRIGLSTSGGEETQYF. The CDR3 nucleotides read TGTGCCAGCAGAATAGGGTTATCGACTAGCGGGGGAGAAGAGACCCAGTACTTC.

In its sample, this clonotype was seen a few times. This chain uses TRBV3-1 with TRBJ1-3; 8 bases match TRBD1. In germline, CDR1 is LGHDT, CDR2 YNNKEL (reference sequence). The CDR3 is 15 amino acids. After removal of 8 bases from V and 4 bases from J, the junction contained 10 bases not matched to a gene. CDR3 DNA: TGTGCCAGCCAAATCACAGGGGGAACGGGAAACACCATATATTTT. It encodes CASQITGGTGNTIYF. Looking up the rest from reference TRBV3-1 and TRBJ1-3 gives the full variable domain: DTAVSQTPKYLVTQMGNDKSIKCEQNLGHDTMYWYKQDSKKFLKIMFSYNNKELIINETVPNRFSPKSPDKAHLNLHINSLELGDSAVYFCASQITGGTGNTIYFGEGSWLTVV.

On this clonotype: A single base separates this from a much larger clone, so it may be a read error. CDR3 region: CASSSGTSGRTSYNEQFF. The CDR3 DNA is TGTGCCAGCAGCTCCGGGACTAGCGGGAGGACCTCCTACAATGAGCAGTTCTTC. The chain is built from TRBV7-7 and TRBJ2-1, with 15 nucleotides matching TRBD2. The J segment lost 0 bases and the V segment lost 4 bases, leaving 4 bases of the junction unmatched. The CDR3 sequence is 18 residues long. From germline, CDR1 is SSHAT and CDR2 FNYEAQ (reference sequence).

The gene calls are TRBV20-1 and TRBJ2-3; the D gene is possibly TRBD2 (6 bases). CDR1 is DFQATT, CDR2 SNEGSKA, per germline (reference sequence). The CDR3 is made up of 11 amino acids. Between the trimmed V and J ends, which lost 6 bases and 7 bases, there was a span of 11 bases. The CDR3 DNA sequence: TGCAGTGCCTCGGGGGAAAATACGCAGTATTTT. This codes for CSASGENTQYF.

In its sample, this clonotype was seen many times. This sequence joins TRBV20-1 and TRBJ2-3; no clear D gene. Germline V gene sequence: CDR1 DFQATT, CDR2 SNEGSKA (reference sequence). The V end lost 3 bases, the J end lost 6 bases, and 16 bases lay between the germline ends. This CDR3 is built from 14 residues. CDR3 in amino acids: CSASGPEEGDTQYF. CDR3 coding DNA: TGCAGTGCTAGCGGTCCCGAAGAAGGGGATACGCAGTATTTT.

This clonotype was recorded many times. V and J are TRBV10-2 and TRBJ1-1; D gene unclear. Germline V lookup: CDR1 WSHSY, CDR2 SAAADI. This CDR3 region has 13 residues. V was pared by 3 bases and J by 11 bases, with 16 bases between. CDR3 loop: CASSDPSPNVAFF. In nucleotides, the CDR3 is TGCGCCAGCAGTGACCCCAGCCCCAACGTGGCTTTCTTT.

This clonotype was observed many times. V and J are TRBV25-1 and TRBJ1-6, with D uncertain. CDR1 MGHDK and CDR2 SYGVNS come from the germline V gene. Trimming stripped 4 bases from V and 0 bases from J, with 7 bases between. CDR3 length: 15 residues. The CDR3 spells CASSGRSSYNSPLHF. CDR3 in DNA: TGTGCCAGCAGTGGGAGAAGCTCCTATAATTCACCCCTCCACTTT.

The CDR3 nucleotides are TGTGCCAGCGGGACAGTCCGGCAGCCCCAGCATTTT. It translates to CASGTVRQPQHF. The chain employs TRBV28 and TRBJ1-5, with TRBD1 matching over 7 bases. Trimming removed 8 bases from V and 7 bases from J; junction bases left unmatched: 5. CDR3 size: 12 residues. Germline CDR1 MDHEN, CDR2 SYDVKM.

This clonotype appeared a few times. V is TRBV6-5 and J is TRBJ2-7; no firm D call. With 3 bases removed from V and 0 bases from J, the gap between germline ends came to 6 bases. This CDR3 has 13 residues. Germline V CDR1 and CDR2: MNHEY, SVGAGI. CDR3 amino acids: CASSYADSYEQYF. CDR3 DNA sequence: TGTGCCAGCAGTTATGCGGACTCCTACGAGCAGTACTTC.

The V and J genes are TRBV12-3 or TRBV12-4 and TRBJ1-1; D ambiguous. Trimming cost V 8 bases and J 1 base, with 20 bases left between them. CDR3 length: 16 residues. CDR3 sequence: CASLNRPTAGNTEAFF. In DNA form, the CDR3 reads TGTGCCAGCCTTAATCGTCCCACCGCAGGGAACACTGAAGCTTTCTTT.

The chain links TRBV12-3 or TRBV12-4 to TRBJ2-1; D not certain. This CDR3 comprises 12 residues. The V and J ends lost 7 bases and 9 bases respectively, with 13 bases between them. CDR3 sequence: CASTFWSAEQFF. The DNA for the CDR3 is TGTGCCAGCACTTTCTGGTCTGCTGAGCAGTTCTTC.

V is TRBV7-9 and J is TRBJ2-1, with D possibly being TRBD2 (5 bases). The germline gives CDR1 SEHNR, CDR2 FQNEAQ (reference sequence). The CDR3 extends over 13 amino acids. The V end lost 10 bases, the J end lost 10 bases, and 20 bases lay between the germline ends. As DNA, the CDR3 is TGTGCCATGGGCACTGGACTCCTCAACGAGCAGTTCTTC. It is translated as CAMGTGLLNEQFF.